This record covers a single TCR beta chain. Its antigen is not known. The sample belongs to a study of vaccination and CD4 T cells after COVID-19. The assay that was used to sequence DNA from cultured CD4+ T cells was the Oncomine TCR Beta short-read assay. TCRdb itself ran the PCR reads through MiXCR, one entry per CDR3 protein. Of tens of thousands of distinct CDR3 sequences in the sample, approximately 57% are singletons; the top ten hold about an eighth. Treatment denoted: approximately nine-day PBMC culture with coronavirus spike peptide pools or control peptides (ViraFEST assay). The sample in question was CD4+ T cells from blood, cultured in vitro, obtained after SARS-CoV-2 vaccination. The source of this sequence is a human donor who received a COVID-19 vaccine.

The CDR3 protein is CASSSTRNTEAFF. In DNA, the CDR3 is TGTGCCAGCAGTTCGACACGTAACACTGAAGCTTTCTTT. The V and J genes are TRBV12-3 or TRBV12-4 and TRBJ1-1; D gene uncertain. This CDR3 has 13 amino acids. The germline V and J ends were trimmed by 4 bases and 2 bases, with 8 bases remaining between them.